What follows describes a single T cell receptor (beta chain). This specimen comes from a study of blood T cell repertoires in COVID-19. The table came from immunoSEQ multiplex PCR; TCRdb's copy has only in-frame clones and leaves some out. This table has roughly 91,000 clones, 65% to 85% appearing once. This CDR3 is 14 amino acids long. Germline CDR1 MDHEN, CDR2 SYDVKM. V was trimmed by 3 bases and J by 5 bases, leaving 13 bases between them. V and J are TRBV28 and TRBJ1-1; a weak D match, TRBD1 (5 bases). The sample comprised peripheral blood. The sequence derives from a man between 70 and 80 years old with active or convalescent COVID-19. The CDR3 region is CASSFARTMTEAFF. CDR3 DNA sequence: TGTGCCAGCAGTTTTGCCAGGACAATGACTGAAGCTTTCTTT.